A selection of T cell receptor beta chains follows, all from one sample in a study of T cells in localized non-small cell lung cancer. The data were produced by immunoSEQ multiplex PCR, yet TCRdb's version contains in-frame clones alone and is incomplete. The table has about 41,000 clones, 85% to 90% seen once. Specimen: peripheral blood, collected before any cancer treatment. All receptors derive from a female donor aged 60 or older with stage I squamous cell lung carcinoma. CDR3s include the opening cysteine and the closing phenylalanine or tryptophan. A D gene is named only where the DNA matches it firmly. Clone size is given for some rows only: seen once, a few or many times, or a class if the clone is expanded.

NA,NA,TRBV5-4,TRBJ1-1,TGTGCCAGCAGCTTCAGGAACACTGAAGCTTTCTTT,CASSFRNTEAFF
NA,NA,TRBV20-1,TRBJ1-1,TGCAGTGCTAGAAGGGCCGCTGAAGCTTTCTTT,CSARRAAEAFF
NA,NA,TRBV10-2,TRBJ2-1,TGCGCTTCTTACCCCGGGACTCCCCCCGATGAGCAGTTCTTC,CASYPGTPPDEQFF
NA,TRBD2,TRBV7-8,TRBJ2-1,TGTGCCAGCAGCTCCCCTAGCGGGAGGGTGAATGAGCAGTTCTTC,CASSSPSGRVNEQFF
NA,TRBD2,TRBV9,TRBJ2-1,TGTGCCAGCAGCGTAGCCGGGACTAGCGGTTACAATGAGCAGTTCTTC,CASSVAGTSGYNEQFF
NA,TRBD2,TRBV13,TRBJ2-1,TGTGCCAGCAGCTCGGGAGCGGGGGAATACAATGAGCAGTTCTTC,CASSSGAGEYNEQFF
NA,NA,TRBV7-9,TRBJ2-5,TGTGCCAGCAGCCCCCCTTTTCGGCAGGGAGCGGAGACCCAGTACTTC,CASSPPFRQGAETQYF
few,TRBD2,TRBV4-3,TRBJ2-1,TGCGCCAGCAGCCGAACCAGCGGGAGTCACAATGAGCAGTTCTTC,CASSRTSGSHNEQFF
NA,NA,TRBV7-2,TRBJ2-5,TGTGCCAGCAGCTTAGACTTGGAGACCCAGTACTTC,CASSLDLETQYF
NA,NA,TRBV20-1,TRBJ2-5,TGCAGTGCCATAGTTCAAGAGACCCAGTACTTC,CSAIVQETQYF
NA,TRBD1,TRBV2,TRBJ2-7,TGTGCCAGCAGTGTTCAGGGACAGGGCTACGAGCAGTACTTC,CASSVQGQGYEQYF
NA,NA,TRBV4-3,TRBJ1-6,TGCGCCAGCAGCCAAGAAAAGGGCTACGGGTCACCCCTCCACTTT,CASSQEKGYGSPLHF
NA,NA,TRBV7-9,TRBJ2-1,TGTGCCAGCAGCACTCGGGACATTATCTCCTACAATGAGCAGTTCTTC,CASSTRDIISYNEQFF
NA,TRBD2,TRBV2,TRBJ2-1,TGTGCCAGCAGTCCCGGGACTAGCGGTCGGAATGAGCAGTTCTTC,CASSPGTSGRNEQFF
NA,NA,TRBV27,TRBJ2-7,TGTGCCAGCAGTCCGTCGACAGTTACCTCCTACGAGCAGTACTTC,CASSPSTVTSYEQYF
NA,NA,TRBV5-1,TRBJ2-2,TGCGCCAGCAGCTTGGTAACGAGCCCCACCGGGGAGCTGTTTTTT,CASSLVTSPTGELFF
NA,NA,TRBV7-9,TRBJ1-3,TGTGCCCCGGGGGGTCGGTCTGGAAACACCATATATTTT,CAPGGRSGNTIYF
NA,NA,TRBV5-8,TRBJ1-1,TGTGCCAGCAGCTTGACCCTGAACACTGAAGCTTTCTTT,CASSLTLNTEAFF
NA,NA,TRBV9,TRBJ2-2,TGTGCCAGCAGCTCCCCCCCCGCGGAAAGTATCGCCGGGGAGCTGTTTTTT,CASSSPPAESIAGELFF
NA,NA,TRBV11-2,TRBJ1-2,TGTGCCAGCAGCTTAGTAAGGGGGTCGGGCTATGGCTACACCTTC,CASSLVRGSGYGYTF
once,NA,TRBV5-1,TRBJ1-3,TGCGCCAGCAGCTTGCAGGGCTCTGGAAACACCATATATTTT,CASSLQGSGNTIYF
NA,NA,TRBV11-2,TRBJ2-1,TGTGCCAGCAGCGGCCGAGACCGGTTCGAATACAATGAGCAGTTCTTC,CASSGRDRFEYNEQFF
NA,TRBD1,TRBV29-1,TRBJ1-1,TGCAGCGCCGGACAGGGGAAGTTAACTGAAGCTTTCTTT,CSAGQGKLTEAFF
NA,TRBD1,TRBV29-1,TRBJ1-1,TGCAGCGTTGTCGACCTACAGGGGGGTAGGGACACTGAAGCTTTCTTT,CSVVDLQGGRDTEAFF
few,NA,TRBV6-5,TRBJ2-7,TGTGCCAGCAGTTATGGAGGGGGCGGGCAGTACTTC,CASSYGGGGQYF
NA,NA,TRBV5-1,TRBJ2-6,TGCGCCAGCAGCTTGGGCTCTGGGGCCAACGTCCTGACTTTC,CASSLGSGANVLTF
NA,TRBD1,TRBV4-3,TRBJ2-1,TGCGCCAGCAGCCAAGTTGAAGGGGGCAACGAGCAGTTCTTC,CASSQVEGGNEQFF